In its sample, the clone carrying this TCR beta chain was seen once. No antigen is known for it. The data were produced by immunoSEQ multiplex PCR, yet TCRdb's version contains in-frame clones alone and is incomplete. Here the sample spans 560 or so clones, around two fifths being singletons. This specimen comes from a study of CXCR4 blockade with PD-1 therapy in pancreatic cancer. Findings and caveats of the study: Only TCRbeta chains were sequenced here. Tumors were clonally expanded, mean approximately 0.15 versus 0.05 in healthy blood. Frequent tumor clones were encoded by many distinct rearrangements, suggesting shared antigens.

The ends were cut back, 10 bases at V and 3 bases at J, with 13 bases in the middle. The CDR3 sequence is 13 residues long. Germline V gene sequence: CDR1 MNHGY, CDR2 SAAAGT. The archived tumor blocks came from patients without neoadjuvant therapy before resection. The sample was tumor tissue. This TCR was recovered from a human donor with pancreatic ductal adenocarcinoma. The V gene is TRBV6-8, the J gene TRBJ1-5; TRBD1 might be the D (6 bases). This CDR3 reads CAIRDMPNQPQHF. The DNA for the CDR3 is TGTGCCATCCGGGACATGCCCAATCAGCCCCAGCATTTT.